This paragraph covers one T cell receptor (beta chain) sequence. Its target is unknown. J was trimmed by 2 bases and V by 2 bases; bases with no gene match: 15. Germline assignment: CDR1 LNHDA and CDR2 SQIVND (reference sequence). The CDR3 runs 18 residues. This specimen comes from a study of shared clonotypes between healthy human individuals. Study outcomes and limitations: Genetic and exposure-history diversity was limited by the few donors.

TCRdb keeps only in-frame clones here, not all; method: immunoSEQ multiplex PCR. In the table there are 700,000 or so clones, about two thirds of which are singletons. This sequence joins TRBV19 and TRBJ2-7; 7 bases agree with TRBD1. The clonotype comes from a woman aged 30 to 39 in good health. Sequencing input: memory CD4+ T cells sorted from blood. Regarding subset: CD45RA-negative fraction. The CDR3 loop is CASSIWAGSTGIPYEQYF. As DNA, the CDR3 is TGTGCCAGTAGTATATGGGCAGGGTCGACAGGGATTCCCTACGAGCAGTACTTC. Filled out from reference TRBV19 and TRBJ2-7, the complete variable domain reads DGGITQSPKYLFRKEGQNVTLSCEQNLNHDAMYWYRQDPGQGLRLIYYSQIVNDFQKGDIAEGYSVSREKKESFPLTVTSAQKNPTAFYLCASSIWAGSTGIPYEQYFGPGTRLTVT.